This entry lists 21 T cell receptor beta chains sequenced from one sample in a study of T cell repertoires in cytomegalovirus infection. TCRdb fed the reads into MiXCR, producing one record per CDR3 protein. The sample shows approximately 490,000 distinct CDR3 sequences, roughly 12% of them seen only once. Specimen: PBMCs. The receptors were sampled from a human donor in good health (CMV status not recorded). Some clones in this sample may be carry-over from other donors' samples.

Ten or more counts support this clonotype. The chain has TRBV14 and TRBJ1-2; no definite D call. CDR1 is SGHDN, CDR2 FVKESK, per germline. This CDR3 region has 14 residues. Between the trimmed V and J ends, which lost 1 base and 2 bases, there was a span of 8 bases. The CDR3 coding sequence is TGTGCCAGCAGCCAAGCTCCGGGCAACTATGGCTACACCTTC. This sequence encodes CASSQAPGNYGYTF.

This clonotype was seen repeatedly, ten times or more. The DNA for the CDR3 is TGTGCCAGCAGCGCTATGGGTTCGGGGAACTATGGCTACACCTTC. Protein: CASSAMGSGNYGYTF. This chain connects TRBV7-2 to TRBJ1-2; D unresolved. Germline V CDR1 and CDR2: SGHTA, FQGNSA. The CDR3 totals 15 residues. Trimming removed 5 bases at V and 2 bases at J, with 15 bases between.

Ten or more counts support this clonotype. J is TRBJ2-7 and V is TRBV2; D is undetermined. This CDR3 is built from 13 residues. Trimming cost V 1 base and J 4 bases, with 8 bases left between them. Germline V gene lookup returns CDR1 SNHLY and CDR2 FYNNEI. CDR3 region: CASSEDSWYEQYF. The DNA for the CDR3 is TGTGCCAGCAGTGAAGATAGTTGGTACGAGCAGTACTTC.

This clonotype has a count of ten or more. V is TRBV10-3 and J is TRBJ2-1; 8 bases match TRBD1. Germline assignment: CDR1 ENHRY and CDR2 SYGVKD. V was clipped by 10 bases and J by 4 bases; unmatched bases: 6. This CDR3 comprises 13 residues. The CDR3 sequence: CATTGTGYNEQFF. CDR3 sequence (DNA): TGTGCCACCACCGGGACAGGTTACAATGAGCAGTTCTTC.

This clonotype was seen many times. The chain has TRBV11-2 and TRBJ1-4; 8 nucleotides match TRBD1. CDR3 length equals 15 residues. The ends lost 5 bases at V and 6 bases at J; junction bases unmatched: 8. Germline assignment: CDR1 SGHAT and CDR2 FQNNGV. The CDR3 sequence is CASSPSGTGDEKLFF. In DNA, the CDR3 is TGTGCCAGCAGCCCAAGCGGGACAGGAGATGAAAAACTGTTTTTT.

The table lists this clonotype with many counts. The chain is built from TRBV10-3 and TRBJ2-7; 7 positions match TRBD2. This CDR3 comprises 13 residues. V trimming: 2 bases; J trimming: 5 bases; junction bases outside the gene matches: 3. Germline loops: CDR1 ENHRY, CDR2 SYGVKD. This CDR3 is CAISETSVDEQYF. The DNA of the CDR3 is TGTGCCATCAGTGAGACTAGCGTCGACGAGCAGTACTTC.

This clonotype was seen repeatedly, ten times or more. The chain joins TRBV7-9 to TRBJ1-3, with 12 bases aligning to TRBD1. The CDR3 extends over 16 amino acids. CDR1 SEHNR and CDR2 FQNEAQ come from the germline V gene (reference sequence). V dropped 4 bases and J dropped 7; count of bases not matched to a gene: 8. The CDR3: CASSSGTGGAENTIYF. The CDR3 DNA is TGTGCCAGCAGCTCAGGGACAGGGGGCGCGGAGAACACCATATATTTT. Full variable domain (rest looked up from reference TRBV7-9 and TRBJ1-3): DTGVSQNPRHKITKRGQNVTFRCDPISEHNRLYWYRQTLGQGPEFLTYFQNEAQLEKSRLLSDRFSAERPKGSFSTLEIQRTEQGDSAMYLCASSSGTGGAENTIYFGEGSWLTVV.

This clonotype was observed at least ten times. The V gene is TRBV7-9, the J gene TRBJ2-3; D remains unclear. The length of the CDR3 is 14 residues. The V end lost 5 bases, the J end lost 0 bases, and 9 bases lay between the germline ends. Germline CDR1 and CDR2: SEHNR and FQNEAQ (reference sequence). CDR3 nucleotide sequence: TGTGCCAGCAGCCCTGGGGTGAGCACAGATACGCAGTATTTT. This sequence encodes CASSPGVSTDTQYF.

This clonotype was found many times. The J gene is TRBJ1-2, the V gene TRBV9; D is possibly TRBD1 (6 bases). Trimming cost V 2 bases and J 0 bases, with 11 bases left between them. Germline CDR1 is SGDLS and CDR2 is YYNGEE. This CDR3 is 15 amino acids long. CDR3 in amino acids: CASSVTGRTNYGYTF. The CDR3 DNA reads TGTGCCAGCAGCGTTACAGGGCGGACTAACTATGGCTACACCTTC.

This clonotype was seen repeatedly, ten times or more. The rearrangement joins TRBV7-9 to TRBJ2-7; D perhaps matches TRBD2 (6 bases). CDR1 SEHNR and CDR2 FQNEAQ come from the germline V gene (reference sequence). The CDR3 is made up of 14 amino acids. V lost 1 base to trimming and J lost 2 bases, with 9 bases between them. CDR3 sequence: CASSLGGETYEQYF. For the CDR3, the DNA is TGTGCCAGCAGCTTAGGCGGGGAAACCTACGAGCAGTACTTC.

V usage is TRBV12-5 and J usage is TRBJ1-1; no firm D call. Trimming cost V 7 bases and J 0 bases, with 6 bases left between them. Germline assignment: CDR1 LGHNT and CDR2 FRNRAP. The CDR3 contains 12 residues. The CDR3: CASALMNTEAFF. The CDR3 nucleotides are TGTGCTAGTGCACTTATGAACACTGAAGCTTTCTTT.

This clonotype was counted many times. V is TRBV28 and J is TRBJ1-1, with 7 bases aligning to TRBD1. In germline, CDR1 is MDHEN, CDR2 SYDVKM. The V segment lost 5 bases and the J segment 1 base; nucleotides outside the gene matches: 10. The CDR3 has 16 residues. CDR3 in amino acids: CASSPLQTGRNTEAFF. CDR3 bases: TGTGCCAGCAGTCCCCTCCAGACAGGGAGGAACACTGAAGCTTTCTTT.

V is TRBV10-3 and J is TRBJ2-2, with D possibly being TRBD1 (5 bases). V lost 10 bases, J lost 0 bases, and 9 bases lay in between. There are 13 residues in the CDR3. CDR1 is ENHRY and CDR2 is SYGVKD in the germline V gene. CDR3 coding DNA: TGTGCCACGGACAAGGCGAACACCGGGGAGCTGTTTTTT. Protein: CATDKANTGELFF.

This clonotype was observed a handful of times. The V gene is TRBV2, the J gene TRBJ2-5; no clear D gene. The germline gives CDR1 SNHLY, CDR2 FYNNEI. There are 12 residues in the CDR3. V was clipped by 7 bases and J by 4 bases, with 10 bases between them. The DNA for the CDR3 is TGTGCCAGCAAATCGGATAGAGAGACCCAGTACTTC. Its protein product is CASKSDRETQYF. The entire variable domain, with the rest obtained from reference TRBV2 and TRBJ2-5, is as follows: EPEVTQTPSHQVTQMGQEVILRCVPISNHLYFYWYRQILGQKVEFLVSFYNNEISEKSEIFDDQFSVERPDGSNFTLKIRSTKLEDSAMYFCASKSDRETQYFGPGTRLLVL.

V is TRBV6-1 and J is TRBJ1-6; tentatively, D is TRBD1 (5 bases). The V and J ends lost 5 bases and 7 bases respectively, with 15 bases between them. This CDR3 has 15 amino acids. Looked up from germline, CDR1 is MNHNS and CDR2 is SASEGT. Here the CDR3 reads CASSRDRTQNSPLHF. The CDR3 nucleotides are TGTGCCAGCAGTCGGGACCGAACTCAAAATTCACCCCTCCACTTT.

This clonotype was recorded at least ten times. As DNA, the CDR3 is TGTGCCAGCAGCTTATCGTTGGGCGGACACTACGAGCAGTACTTC. This gives the protein CASSLSLGGHYEQYF. V usage is TRBV7-9 and J usage is TRBJ2-7; TRBD1 might be the D (5 bases). Germline loops: CDR1 SEHNR, CDR2 FQNEAQ (reference sequence). This CDR3 spans 15 amino acids. Between the trimmed V and J ends, which lost 2 bases and 3 bases, there was a span of 14 bases.

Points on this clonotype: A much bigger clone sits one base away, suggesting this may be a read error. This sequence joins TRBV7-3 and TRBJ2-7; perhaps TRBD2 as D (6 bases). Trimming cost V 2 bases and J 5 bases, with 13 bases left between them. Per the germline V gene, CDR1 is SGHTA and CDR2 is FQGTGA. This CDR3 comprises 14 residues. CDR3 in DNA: TGTGCCAGCAGCTTACGGGGGATGAACAACGAGCAGTACTTC. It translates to CASSLRGMNNEQYF.

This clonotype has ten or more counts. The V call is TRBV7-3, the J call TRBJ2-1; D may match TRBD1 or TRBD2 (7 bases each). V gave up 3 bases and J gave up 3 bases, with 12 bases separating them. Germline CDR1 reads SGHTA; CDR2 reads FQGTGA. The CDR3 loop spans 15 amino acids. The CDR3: CASSFRGGLYNEQFF. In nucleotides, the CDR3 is TGTGCCAGCAGCTTCAGGGGGGGACTCTACAATGAGCAGTTCTTC.

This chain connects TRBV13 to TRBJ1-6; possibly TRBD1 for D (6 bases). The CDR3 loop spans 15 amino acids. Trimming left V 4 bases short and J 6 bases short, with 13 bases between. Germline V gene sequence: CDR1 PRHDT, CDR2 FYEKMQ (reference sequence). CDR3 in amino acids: CASSSVGQVNSPLHF. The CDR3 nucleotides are TGTGCCAGCAGCTCCGTGGGACAAGTTAATTCACCCCTCCACTTT.

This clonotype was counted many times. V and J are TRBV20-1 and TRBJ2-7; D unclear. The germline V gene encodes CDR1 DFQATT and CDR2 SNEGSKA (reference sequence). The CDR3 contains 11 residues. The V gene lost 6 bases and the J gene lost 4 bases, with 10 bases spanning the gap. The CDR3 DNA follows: TGCAGTGCCATTACACGTTACGAGCAGTACTTC. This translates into CSAITRYEQYF.

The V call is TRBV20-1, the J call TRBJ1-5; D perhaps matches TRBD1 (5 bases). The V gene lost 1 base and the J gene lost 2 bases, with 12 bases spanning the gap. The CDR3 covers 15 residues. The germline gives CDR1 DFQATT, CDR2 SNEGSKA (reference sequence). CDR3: CSARVRGAGNQPQHF. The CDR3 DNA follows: TGCAGTGCTAGAGTAAGGGGTGCTGGCAATCAGCCCCAGCATTTT.